Many counts were recorded for the clone carrying this TCR beta chain. This sample is part of a study of low-dose radiotherapy and immunotherapy resistance in tumors. Whole-study context: Members of Cohort 1 were treated with 0.5 Gy per fraction every 2 weeks. The prescribed total PTV dose was 6.5 Gy. 1 Gy per fraction was delivered to Cohort 2 every two weeks, for 13 Gy total over 26 weeks.

The time point was: after trial treatment. Treatment given: LDRT plus nivolumab, ipilimumab, low-dose cyclophosphamide and aspirin (RACIN trial). The germline V gene has CDR1 MNHEY and CDR2 SMNVEV (reference sequence). Trimming shortened V by 5 bases and J by 8 bases, and 18 bases separated the two germline ends. CDR3 length: 14 amino acids. First-strand cDNA used TRAV- and TRBV-specific primers, covering alpha and beta chains. An approximately 19-cycle PCR with a constant-region primer and V-primer adapter amplified TCRs. mRNA, once isolated, was amplified by in vitro transcription. A single record per CDR3 protein comes from TCRdb applying MiXCR to the reads. The table lists around 100,000 distinct CDR3 sequences, 20% to 25% of them singletons.

The source is a female donor with ovarian cancer. The rearrangement uses TRBV27 and TRBJ1-2, with D unclear. Sequences were derived from PBMCs, sampled after low-dose radiotherapy plus immunotherapy. The CDR3 nucleotides are TGTGCCAGCAGTGCAGGAGGGCAGAGAGACGGCTACACCTTC. As protein: CASSAGGQRDGYTF.